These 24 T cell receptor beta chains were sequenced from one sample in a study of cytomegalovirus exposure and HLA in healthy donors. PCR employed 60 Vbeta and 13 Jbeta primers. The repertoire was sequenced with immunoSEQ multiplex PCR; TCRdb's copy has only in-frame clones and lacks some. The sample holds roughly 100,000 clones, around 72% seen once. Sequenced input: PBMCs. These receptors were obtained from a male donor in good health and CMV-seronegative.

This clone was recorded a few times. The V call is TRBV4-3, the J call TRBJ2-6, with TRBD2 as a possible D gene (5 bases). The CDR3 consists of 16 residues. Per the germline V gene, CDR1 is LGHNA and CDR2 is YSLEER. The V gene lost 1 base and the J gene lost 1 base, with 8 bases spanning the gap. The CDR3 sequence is CASSQASGSGANVLTF. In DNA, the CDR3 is TGCGCCAGCAGCCAAGCATCGGGGTCTGGGGCCAACGTCCTGACTTTC.

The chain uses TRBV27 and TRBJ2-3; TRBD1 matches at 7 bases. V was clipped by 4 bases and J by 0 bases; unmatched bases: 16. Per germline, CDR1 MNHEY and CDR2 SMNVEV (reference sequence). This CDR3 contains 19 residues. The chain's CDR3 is CASSSPARTGVTSTDTQYF. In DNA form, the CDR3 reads TGTGCCAGCAGTTCCCCAGCCCGTACAGGGGTAACTAGCACAGATACGCAGTATTTT.

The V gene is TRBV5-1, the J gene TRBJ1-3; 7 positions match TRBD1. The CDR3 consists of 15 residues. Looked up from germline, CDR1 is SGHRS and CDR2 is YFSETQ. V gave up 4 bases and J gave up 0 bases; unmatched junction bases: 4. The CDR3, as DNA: TGCGCCAGCAGCGACGGGACAGTCTCTGGAAACACCATATATTTT. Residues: CASSDGTVSGNTIYF.

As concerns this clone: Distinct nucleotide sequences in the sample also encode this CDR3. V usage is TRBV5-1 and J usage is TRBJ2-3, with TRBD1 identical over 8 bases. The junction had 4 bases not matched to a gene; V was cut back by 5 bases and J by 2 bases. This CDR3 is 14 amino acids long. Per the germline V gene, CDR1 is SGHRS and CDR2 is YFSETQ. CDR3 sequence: CASRGQGATDTQYF. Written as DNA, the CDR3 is TGCGCCAGCAGAGGACAGGGAGCCACAGATACGCAGTATTTT.

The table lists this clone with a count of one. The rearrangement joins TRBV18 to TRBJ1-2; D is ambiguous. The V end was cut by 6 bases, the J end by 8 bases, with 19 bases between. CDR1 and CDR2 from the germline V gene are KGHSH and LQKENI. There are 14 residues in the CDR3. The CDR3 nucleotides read TGTGCCAGCTCTCCTACGTTAGGAGTTTCCGGCTACACCTTC. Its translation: CASSPTLGVSGYTF.

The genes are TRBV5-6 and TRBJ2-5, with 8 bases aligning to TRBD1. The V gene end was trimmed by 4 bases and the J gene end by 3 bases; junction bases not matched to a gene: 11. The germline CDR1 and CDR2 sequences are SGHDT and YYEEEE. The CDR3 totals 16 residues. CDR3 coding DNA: TGTGCCAGCAGCGGATGGACAGGGCTTGGGGAAGAGACCCAGTACTTC. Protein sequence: CASSGWTGLGEETQYF.

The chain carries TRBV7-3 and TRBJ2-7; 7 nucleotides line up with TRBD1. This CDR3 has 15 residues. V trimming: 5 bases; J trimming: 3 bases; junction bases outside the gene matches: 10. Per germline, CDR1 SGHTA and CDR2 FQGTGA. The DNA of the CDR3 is TGTGCCAGCAGCGATTCAAACAGGGGTAGCTACGAGCAGTACTTC. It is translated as CASSDSNRGSYEQYF.

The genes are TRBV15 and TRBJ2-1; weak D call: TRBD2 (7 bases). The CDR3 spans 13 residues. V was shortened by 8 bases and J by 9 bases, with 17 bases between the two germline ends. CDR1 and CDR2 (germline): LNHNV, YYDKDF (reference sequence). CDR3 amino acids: CATREGRGVEQFF. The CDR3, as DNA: TGTGCCACCCGTGAGGGGAGGGGGGTTGAGCAGTTCTTC. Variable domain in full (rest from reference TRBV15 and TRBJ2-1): DAMVIQNPRYQVTQFGKPVTLSCSQTLNHNVMYWYQQKSSQAPKLLFHYYDKDFNNEADTPDNFQSRRPNTSFCFLDIRSPGLGDTAMYLCATREGRGVEQFFGPGTRLTVL.

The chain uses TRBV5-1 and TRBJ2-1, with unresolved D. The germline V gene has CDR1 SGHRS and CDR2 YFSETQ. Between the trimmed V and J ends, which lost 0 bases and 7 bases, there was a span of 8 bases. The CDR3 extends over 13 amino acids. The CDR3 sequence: CASSLVAENEQFF. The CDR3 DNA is TGCGCCAGCAGCTTGGTGGCGGAGAATGAGCAGTTCTTC.

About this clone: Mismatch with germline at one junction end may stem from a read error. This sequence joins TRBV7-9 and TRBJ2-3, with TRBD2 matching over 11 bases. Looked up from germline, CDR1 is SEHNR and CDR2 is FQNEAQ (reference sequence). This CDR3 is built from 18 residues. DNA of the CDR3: TGTTCCAGCAGCTTCGGGACTAGCGGAGCCCTTAGCACAGATACGCAGTATTTT. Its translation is CSSSFGTSGALSTDTQYF.

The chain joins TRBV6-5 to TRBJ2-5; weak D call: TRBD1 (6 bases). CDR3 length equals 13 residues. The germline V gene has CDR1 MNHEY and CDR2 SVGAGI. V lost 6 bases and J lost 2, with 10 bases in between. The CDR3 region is CASSQGFQETQYF. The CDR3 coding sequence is TGTGCCAGCAGCCAGGGGTTTCAAGAGACCCAGTACTTC.

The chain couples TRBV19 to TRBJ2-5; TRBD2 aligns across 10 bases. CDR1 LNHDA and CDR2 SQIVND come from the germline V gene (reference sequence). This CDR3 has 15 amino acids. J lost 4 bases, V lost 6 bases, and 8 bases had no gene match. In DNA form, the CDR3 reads TGTGCCAGTAGATTACAAGCGGGAGGGGGAGAGACCCAGTACTTC. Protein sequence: CASRLQAGGGETQYF. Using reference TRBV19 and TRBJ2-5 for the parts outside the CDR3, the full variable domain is DGGITQSPKYLFRKEGQNVTLSCEQNLNHDAMYWYRQDPGQGLRLIYYSQIVNDFQKGDIAEGYSVSREKKESFPLTVTSAQKNPTAFYLCASRLQAGGGETQYFGPGTRLLVL.

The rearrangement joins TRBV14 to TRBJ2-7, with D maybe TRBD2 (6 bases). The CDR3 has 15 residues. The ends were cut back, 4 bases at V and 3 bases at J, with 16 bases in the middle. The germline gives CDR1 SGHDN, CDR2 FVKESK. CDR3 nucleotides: TGTGCCAGCAGCCTAGGGGCGGGAAATTTCTACGAGCAGTACTTC. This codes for CASSLGAGNFYEQYF. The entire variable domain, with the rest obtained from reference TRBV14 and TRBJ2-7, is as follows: EAGVTQFPSHSVIEKGQTVTLRCDPISGHDNLYWYRRVMGKEIKFLLHFVKESKQDESGMPNNRFLAERTGGTYSTLKVQPAELEDSGVYFCASSLGAGNFYEQYFGPGTRLTVT.

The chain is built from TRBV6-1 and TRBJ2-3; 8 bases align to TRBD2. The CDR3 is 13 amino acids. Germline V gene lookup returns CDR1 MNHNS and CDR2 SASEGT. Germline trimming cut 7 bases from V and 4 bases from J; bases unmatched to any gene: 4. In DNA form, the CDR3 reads TGTGCCAGCATTAGGACTAGCTCAGATACGCAGTATTTT. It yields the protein CASIRTSSDTQYF.

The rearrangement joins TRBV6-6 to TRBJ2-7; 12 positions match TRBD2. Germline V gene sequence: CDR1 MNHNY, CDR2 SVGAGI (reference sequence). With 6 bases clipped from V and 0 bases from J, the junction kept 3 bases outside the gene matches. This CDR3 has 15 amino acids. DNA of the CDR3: TGTGCCAGCAGGCAGGGACTAGCGGGCTCCTACGAGCAGTACTTC. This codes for CASRQGLAGSYEQYF.

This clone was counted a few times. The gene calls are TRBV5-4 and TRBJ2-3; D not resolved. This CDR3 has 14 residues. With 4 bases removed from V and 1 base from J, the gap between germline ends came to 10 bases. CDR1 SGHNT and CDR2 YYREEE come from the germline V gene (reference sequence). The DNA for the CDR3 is TGTGCCAGCAGCCCTCAGAGCGGCACAGATACGCAGTATTTT. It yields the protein CASSPQSGTDTQYF.

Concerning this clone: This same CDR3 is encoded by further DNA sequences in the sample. CDR3 bases: TGCGCCAGCAGCTTTAGCGGGTCCCGATCCTACGAGCAGTACTTC. It encodes CASSFSGSRSYEQYF. The chain employs TRBV5-1 and TRBJ2-7; 7 bases fit TRBD2. In germline, CDR1 is SGHRS, CDR2 YFSETQ. This CDR3 is built from 15 residues. The V and J ends lost 2 bases and 1 base, in that order; junction bases with no gene match: 6.

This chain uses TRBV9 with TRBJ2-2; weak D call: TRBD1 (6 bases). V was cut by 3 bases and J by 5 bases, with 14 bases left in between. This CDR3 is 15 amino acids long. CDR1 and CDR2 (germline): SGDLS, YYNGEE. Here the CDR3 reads CASSDTGTRTGELFF. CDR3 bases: TGTGCCAGCAGCGACACAGGGACGAGGACCGGGGAGCTGTTTTTT. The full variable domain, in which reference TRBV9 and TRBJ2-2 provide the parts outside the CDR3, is DSGVTQTPKHLITATGQRVTLRCSPRSGDLSVYWYQQSLDQGLQFLIQYYNGEERAKGNILERFSAQQFPDLHSELNLSSLELGDSALYFCASSDTGTRTGELFFGEGSRLTVL.

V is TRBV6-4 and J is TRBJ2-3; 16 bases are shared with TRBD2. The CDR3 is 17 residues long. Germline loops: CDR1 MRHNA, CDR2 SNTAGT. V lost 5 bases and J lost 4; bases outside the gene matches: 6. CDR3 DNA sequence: TGTGCCAGCAGTCCCGGGACTAGCGGGAGGGACGCAGATACGCAGTATTTT. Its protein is CASSPGTSGRDADTQYF.

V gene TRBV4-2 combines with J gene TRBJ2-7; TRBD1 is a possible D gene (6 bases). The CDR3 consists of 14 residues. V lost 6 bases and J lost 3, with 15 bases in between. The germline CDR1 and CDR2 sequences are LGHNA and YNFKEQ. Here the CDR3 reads CASRRQAFSYEQYF. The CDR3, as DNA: TGTGCCAGCAGGAGACAGGCGTTCAGCTACGAGCAGTACTTC.

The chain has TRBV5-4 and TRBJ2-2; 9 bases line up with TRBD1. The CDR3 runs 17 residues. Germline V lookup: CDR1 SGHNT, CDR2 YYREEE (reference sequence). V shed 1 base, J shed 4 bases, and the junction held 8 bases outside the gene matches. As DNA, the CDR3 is TGTGCCAGCAGCTTGAGGCGTAGGACAGGGGCCACCGGGGAGCTGTTTTTT. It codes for CASSLRRRTGATGELFF.

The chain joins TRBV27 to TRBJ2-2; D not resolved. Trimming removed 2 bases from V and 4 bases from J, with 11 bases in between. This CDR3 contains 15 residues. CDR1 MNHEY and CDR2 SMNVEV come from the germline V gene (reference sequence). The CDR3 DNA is TGTGCCAGCAGTTTACTCCAGGCAAGCACCGGGGAGCTGTTTTTT. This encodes CASSLLQASTGELFF.

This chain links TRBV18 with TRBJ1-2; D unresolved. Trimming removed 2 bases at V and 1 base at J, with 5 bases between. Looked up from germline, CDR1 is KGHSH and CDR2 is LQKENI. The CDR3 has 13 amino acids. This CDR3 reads CASSPNSNYGYTF. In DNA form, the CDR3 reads TGTGCCAGCTCACCAAACAGTAACTATGGCTACACCTTC.

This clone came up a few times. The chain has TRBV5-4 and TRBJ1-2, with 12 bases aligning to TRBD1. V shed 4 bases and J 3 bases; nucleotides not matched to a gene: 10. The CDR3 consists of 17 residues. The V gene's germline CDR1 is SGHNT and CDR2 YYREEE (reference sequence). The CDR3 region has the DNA TGTGCCAGCAGCAGACCGGGACAGGGGGCGGCTTACTATGGCTACACCTTC. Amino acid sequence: CASSRPGQGAAYYGYTF.